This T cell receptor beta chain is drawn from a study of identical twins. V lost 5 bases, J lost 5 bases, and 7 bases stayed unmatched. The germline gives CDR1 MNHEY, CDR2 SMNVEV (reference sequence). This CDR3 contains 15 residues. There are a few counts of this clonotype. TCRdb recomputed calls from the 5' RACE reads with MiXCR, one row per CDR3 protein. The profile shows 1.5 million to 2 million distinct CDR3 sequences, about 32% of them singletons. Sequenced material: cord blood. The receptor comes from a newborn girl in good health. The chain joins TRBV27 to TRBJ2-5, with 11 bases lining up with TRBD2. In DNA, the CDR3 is TGTGCCAGCAGTCTCATAGCGGGAGGGGGTGAGACCCAGTACTTC. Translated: CASSLIAGGGETQYF.